Given below is one T cell receptor beta chain in context. The antigen it recognizes is unknown. No much larger clone is present one base from it, and per-base qualities are unavailable. This record belongs to a study of OX40 agonist ivuxolimab in advanced cancers. About the investigation overall: Ivuxolimab was a fully human IgG2 agonistic monoclonal antibody targeting the costimulatory receptor OX40 (CD134). Three dose-escalation patients achieved partial responses, one with hepatocellular carcinoma and two with cutaneous melanoma. The paper describes the monotherapy dose-escalation part (N ≈ 49 patients) of the phase I trial of ivuxolimab. Patients were allowed to have had prior anti-PD-1, anti-PD-L1 or anti-CTLA-4 therapy, and more than 35% of the dose-escalation patients had been treated with checkpoint inhibitors. The dose-escalation cohort was about 83% male with a mean age of approximately 60 years, ranging from roughly 20 to 80. Intravenous ivuxolimab was administered to patients every 2 weeks at six dose levels: 0.01, 0.1, 0.3, 1.5, 3 and 10 mg/kg. Among the roughly 50 dose-escalation patients, around 19 had hepatocellular carcinoma, about 15 melanoma, 9 renal cell carcinoma and 9 head and neck cancer. The purpose of peripheral TCRbeta sequencing was to test whether ivuxolimab changed TCR sequence diversity and led to clonal T-cell expansion. What the work shows at the level of the full study, not this receptor alone: In partial responders in the 0.1-3.0 mg/kg groups, normalized peripheral clonal expansion was found to be among the lowest, especially among CD8+ T cells. Low levels of normalized T-cell clonal expansion were also seen in some patients who did not respond. At doses of 0.1 to 3.0 mg/kg, clonal expansion of both CD4+ and CD8+ T cells in blood was seen between baseline and week 6. After ivuxolimab, CD8+ T cells had more expanded clones than CD4+ T cells on average. Antigen specificity was not determined for the clonally expanded peripheral T cells.

Trimming removed 5 bases from V and 10 bases from J; the gene matches leave 15 bases unexplained. The germline V gene (reference sequence) yields PRHDT for CDR1 and FYEKMQ for CDR2. The CDR3 runs 16 amino acids, cysteine and phenylalanine included. Only the CDR3 region is kept as DNA, spanning 48 bases read in frame from base 1. Genomic DNA was isolated from the sorted cells so that the TCRbeta CDR3 region could be sequenced. The immunoSEQ Assay was used for sequencing of TCRbeta CDR3 regions. The source is immuneACCESS, and TCRdb retained only in-frame sequences with V and J called. Part of the clones is not carried over; for the studies checked, unresolved V genes explain less than half of this, and the remainder is unexplained. This sample comprises approximately 80,000 clones, 87% of them detected only once. The ten largest clones capture less than 0.25% of the sample. The trial excluded patients who had a history of autoimmune disease or were on systemic immunosuppression. Peripheral blood for TCR sequencing was drawn from every dose cohort at baseline, at cycle 4 day 1 and at cycle 7 day 1. Samples came from an open-label, multicenter, first-in-human phase I dose-escalation trial of ivuxolimab. Adults with locally advanced or metastatic melanoma, renal cell carcinoma, hepatocellular carcinoma or head and neck squamous cell carcinoma were enrolled in the trial. Before TCR sequencing, CD4+ T cells and CD8+ T cells from peripheral blood were sorted into separate populations.

This clonotype was obtained from an adult with an advanced solid tumor such as melanoma, head and neck, liver or kidney cancer. The starting material was CD4+ or CD8+ T cells sorted from blood, obtained in a trial of the OX40 agonist ivuxolimab. Here the chain combines TRBV13 and TRBJ2-1; 9 middle bases align to TRBD2. The DNA reads TGTGCCAGCAGCACGCGTAGCGGGAGAGGACAATTGGAGCAGTTCTTC. Translation gives CASSTRSGRGQLEQFF. Where the CDR3 stops, the reference TRBV13 and TRBJ2-1 genes take over; the full variable domain is AAGVIQSPRHLIKEKRETATLKCYPIPRHDTVYWYQQGPGQDPQFLISFYEKMQSDKGSIPDRFSAQQFSDYHSELNMSSLELGDSALYFCASSTRSGRGQLEQFFGPGTRLTVL.